A single sample is the source of the 29 T cell receptor beta chains below, sequenced in a study of monozygotic twins with inflammatory bowel disease. TCRdb reprocessed the 5' RACE reads, keeping one entry per CDR3 protein, no DNA. This sample's table has about 300,000 distinct CDR3 sequences. Sequenced material: blood. These receptors all stem from a human donor with ulcerative colitis or Crohn's disease, or a healthy co-twin of an affected twin (not recorded which).

The chain joins TRBV6-2 or TRBV6-3 to TRBJ1-5. Per the germline V gene, CDR1 is MNHEY and CDR2 is SVGEGT. This CDR3 has 12 residues. The CDR3 loop reads CASREGSFPQHF.

This rearrangement joins TRBV5-1 to TRBJ1-1; with no DNA, the TCRdb D assignment of TRBD1 cannot be verified. The CDR3 runs 14 residues. From germline, CDR1 is SGHRS and CDR2 YFSETQ. CDR3 sequence reads: CAGGGRHLNTEVFF. Full variable domain (rest looked up from reference TRBV5-1 and TRBJ1-1): KAGVTQTPRYLIKTRGQQVTLSCSPISGHRSVSWYQQTPGQGLQFLFEYFSETQRNKGNFPGRFSGRQFSNSRSEMNVSTLELGDSALYLCAGGGRHLNTEVFFGQGTRLTVV.

The J gene is TRBJ2-7, the V gene TRBV7-2; with no DNA, the TCRdb D assignment of TRBD1 cannot be verified. Germline CDR1 SGHTA, CDR2 FQGNSA. The CDR3 extends over 12 amino acids. CDR3 protein: CASSLAQGLGYF.

This chain joins TRBV18 and TRBJ2-5; with no DNA, the TCRdb D assignment of TRBD2 cannot be verified. The CDR3 is 15 residues long. CDR1 is KGHSH and CDR2 is LQKENI in the germline V gene. The CDR3 sequence is CASSNGLAGRETQYF.

The rearrangement links TRBV6-2 or TRBV6-3 to TRBJ2-3; TCRdb's D call of TRBD2 is untestable without DNA. The CDR3 runs to 19 residues. Germline-derived CDR1 and CDR2 are MNHEY and SVGEGT. The CDR3 loop is CASSYHTGTSETYWDTQYF.

This chain links TRBV20-1 with TRBJ1-1. The CDR3 length is 12 residues. Per germline, CDR1 DFQATT and CDR2 SNEGSKA (reference sequence). The CDR3 region is CSAGFGRSEAFF.

The chain couples TRBV7-2 to TRBJ2-1; TCRdb selects TRBD2, and the lack of DNA leaves this call unchecked. The CDR3 sequence is 15 residues long. Germline V gives CDR1 SGHTA, CDR2 FQGNSA. CDR3 residues: CASSLGSGGFNEQFF.

The J gene is TRBJ2-7, the V gene TRBV11-3; TCRdb names TRBD1, which stays unverified in the absence of DNA. The germline gives CDR1 SGHNT, CDR2 YENEEA. The CDR3 loop spans 15 amino acids. CDR3 in amino acids: CASSLDSQGRGEQYF.

CDR3 region: CASSSRSGAKMNIQYF. The genes are TRBV13 and TRBJ2-4; the D call from TCRdb, TRBD1, cannot be confirmed without DNA. CDR3 size: 16 residues. The V gene's germline CDR1 is PRHDT and CDR2 FYEKMQ (reference sequence). Based on the CDR3 plus reference TRBV13 and TRBJ2-4, the full variable domain is AAGVIQSPRHLIKEKRETATLKCYPIPRHDTVYWYQQGPGQDPQFLISFYEKMQSDKGSIPDRFSAQQFSDYHSELNMSSLELGDSALYFCASSSRSGAKMNIQYFGAGTRLSVL.

The chain joins TRBV6-2 or TRBV6-3 to TRBJ2-5; TCRdb picks TRBD1, but there is no DNA to check that call. The CDR3 runs to 13 residues. Germline V gene sequence: CDR1 MNHEY, CDR2 SVGEGT. CDR3 sequence reads: CAGQGRRQETQYF.

The chain links TRBV19 to TRBJ2-7; TCRdb returns TRBD1, unconfirmable since there is no DNA. The CDR3 consists of 14 residues. CDR1 is LNHDA and CDR2 is SQIVND in the germline V gene (reference sequence). The CDR3 is CASSIEAAGSEQYF.

The chain employs TRBV18 and TRBJ2-7; checking the TCRdb D call of TRBD2 is not possible without DNA. The CDR3 runs to 15 residues. CDR1 is KGHSH and CDR2 is LQKENI in the germline V gene. The CDR3 spells CASSASSGRPYEQYF.

The chain recombines TRBV12-3 or TRBV12-4 with TRBJ2-7; without DNA, the TCRdb call of TRBD1 cannot be checked. The CDR3 is 14 amino acids. This CDR3 is CASSLPGRVNEQYF.

The chain combines TRBV28 with TRBJ2-7; TCRdb indicates TRBD1, and absent DNA this call remains unverified. CDR1 and CDR2 (germline): MDHEN, SYDVKM. The CDR3 contains 13 residues. The chain's CDR3 is CASSKGTVYEQYF.

This chain links TRBV12-3 or TRBV12-4 with TRBJ1-1. The CDR3 is 13 residues long. CDR3 sequence reads: CASTRNQNTEAFF.

The chain combines TRBV5-1 with TRBJ2-1; TCRdb's D gene call, TRBD1, goes unchecked for lack of DNA. CDR1 SGHRS and CDR2 YFSETQ come from the germline V gene. The CDR3 is 15 amino acids. The CDR3: CASSMGQAALGWQFF. Looking up the rest from reference TRBV5-1 and TRBJ2-1 gives the full variable domain: KAGVTQTPRYLIKTRGQQVTLSCSPISGHRSVSWYQQTPGQGLQFLFEYFSETQRNKGNFPGRFSGRQFSNSRSEMNVSTLELGDSALYLCASSMGQAALGWQFFGPGTRLTVL.

CDR3 region: CASSKAYEQYF. V gene TRBV12-3 or TRBV12-4 combines with J gene TRBJ2-7. The CDR3 length is 11 residues.

The V call is TRBV19, the J call TRBJ2-7; TCRdb calls TRBD1, which cannot be checked without DNA. Per germline, CDR1 LNHDA and CDR2 SQIVND (reference sequence). CDR3 length equals 14 residues. CDR3 region: CASSMTGQSYEQYF.

The V call is TRBV6-1, the J call TRBJ1-2; TCRdb proposes TRBD1, but this gene call is untestable without DNA. Per germline, CDR1 MNHNS and CDR2 SASEGT. The CDR3 is 13 amino acids. The CDR3: CATETGMVYGYTF.

The rearrangement uses TRBV5-1 and TRBJ2-2; the D call of TRBD1 rests on TCRdb alone, since no DNA is present to check it. CDR1 is SGHRS and CDR2 is YFSETQ in the germline V gene. The CDR3 is 15 residues long. CDR3 residues: CASSYKTELGGELVF.

This chain connects TRBV29-1 to TRBJ2-7; the TCRdb call, TRBD1, lacks DNA for checking. The CDR3 spans 13 residues. CDR1 is SQVTM, CDR2 ANQGSEA, per germline. The CDR3 sequence is CSVSRDLSYEQYF.

V and J are TRBV7-4 and TRBJ2-1; without DNA, the TCRdb call of TRBD1 cannot be checked. Germline CDR1 is SGHVT and CDR2 is SQSDAQ. CDR3 length: 23 residues. CDR3 sequence reads: CASSPPGQGARGRSSGGYNEQFF.

The chain links TRBV10-3 to TRBJ2-7. This CDR3 has 13 amino acids. Per the germline V gene, CDR1 is ENHRY and CDR2 is SYGVKD. CDR3 amino acids: CAISVSDYYEQYF.

This chain links TRBV5-1 with TRBJ2-7; without DNA, the TCRdb call of TRBD1 cannot be checked. Germline lookup yields CDR1 SGHRS and CDR2 YFSETQ. The length of the CDR3 is 17 residues. The CDR3 loop reads CASSSTPLIGAQGEQYF.

The V call is TRBV5-1, the J call TRBJ1-4. Germline assignment: CDR1 SGHRS and CDR2 YFSETQ. This CDR3 spans 13 amino acids. This CDR3 reads CASSTATNEKLFF.

This sequence joins TRBV4-1 and TRBJ2-1. Germline CDR1 reads MGHRA; CDR2 reads YSYEKL. The CDR3 loop spans 18 amino acids. CDR3 region: CASSQVDLGFTTVNEQFF.

This chain links TRBV29-1 with TRBJ2-5; the TCRdb D gene call, TRBD1, has no DNA to confirm it. The CDR3 length is 13 residues. Germline V gene lookup returns CDR1 SQVTM and CDR2 ANQGSEA. The chain's CDR3 is CSAPDRPQETQYF.

This chain uses TRBV10-3 with TRBJ1-3. Germline V gene data show CDR1 as ENHRY and CDR2 as SYGVKD. The CDR3 runs 14 residues. The CDR3 region is CAISDPTGGNTIYF.

This chain links TRBV7-2 with TRBJ2-3; TCRdb reports TRBD2, a call that lacks DNA to check it against. The length of the CDR3 is 16 residues. CDR1 and CDR2 (germline): SGHTA, FQGNSA. CDR3 amino acids: CASSFEGGRARNTQYF. Using reference TRBV7-2 and TRBJ2-3 for the parts outside the CDR3, the full variable domain is GAGVSQSPSNKVTEKGKDVELRCDPISGHTALYWYRQSLGQGLEFLIYFQGNSAPDKSGLPSDRFSAERTGGSVSTLTIQRTQQEDSAVYLCASSFEGGRARNTQYFGPGTRLTVL.